This T cell receptor beta chain comes out of a study of immune characterization of retroperitoneal liposarcoma. MiXCR, run by TCRdb on the PCR reads, gives a single entry per CDR3 protein. Here the sample spans 10,000 to 13,000 distinct CDR3 sequences, 27% being singletons. This clonotype was recorded at least ten times. The germline V gene encodes CDR1 MNHNS and CDR2 SASEGT. There are 13 residues in the CDR3. Trimming at V came to 8 bases and at J to 7 bases, leaving 8 bases not matched to a gene. The chain recombines TRBV6-1 with TRBJ1-1; 9 bases are shared with TRBD1. This receptor was obtained from a male donor with retroperitoneal liposarcoma. Sequenced sample: tumor tissue. CDR3 nucleotide sequence: TGTGCCAGCGATAAGGGACAGGGAATTGAAGCTTTCTTT. Translated, it gives CASDKGQGIEAFF.